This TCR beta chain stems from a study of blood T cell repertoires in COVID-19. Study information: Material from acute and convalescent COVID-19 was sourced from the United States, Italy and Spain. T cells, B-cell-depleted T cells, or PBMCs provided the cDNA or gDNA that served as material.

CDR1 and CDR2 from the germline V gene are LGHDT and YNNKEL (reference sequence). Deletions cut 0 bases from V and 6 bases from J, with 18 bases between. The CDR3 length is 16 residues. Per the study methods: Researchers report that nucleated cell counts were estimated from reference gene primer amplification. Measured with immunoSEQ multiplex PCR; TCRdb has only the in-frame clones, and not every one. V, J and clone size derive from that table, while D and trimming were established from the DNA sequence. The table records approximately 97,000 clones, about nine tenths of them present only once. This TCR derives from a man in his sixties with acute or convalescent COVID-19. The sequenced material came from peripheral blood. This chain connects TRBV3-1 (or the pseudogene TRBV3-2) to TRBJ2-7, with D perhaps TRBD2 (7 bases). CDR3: CASSQEGGGPTSEQYF. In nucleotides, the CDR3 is TGTGCCAGCAGCCAAGAGGGAGGGGGACCCACCTCCGAGCAGTACTTC.